The entry that follows covers one T cell receptor (beta chain) sequence. Its antigen is unknown. Amplification used 60 Vbeta primers and 13 Jbeta primers. Data came from immunoSEQ multiplex PCR; TCRdb stores just in-frame clones and leaves some out. Among around 180,000 clones listed, 81% were seen once. The CDR3 totals 15 residues. From germline, CDR1 is MNHNS and CDR2 SASEGT. V lost 6 bases, J lost 1 base, and 15 bases lay in between. This record belongs to a study of cytomegalovirus exposure and HLA in healthy donors. Study-level points and caveats: Association with HLA alleles at 0.05 false discovery rate was found for 16,951 TCR beta sequences in a later analysis.

The TCR originated in a man younger than 35 in good health and CMV-seronegative. Source material: PBMCs. The chain has TRBV6-1 and TRBJ1-1; no clear D. For the CDR3, the DNA is TGTGCCAGCAGGAATCCGGGGTCCCGGAACACTGAAGCTTTCTTT. Residues: CASRNPGSRNTEAFF.